The rows below give T cell receptor beta chains drawn from one sample of a study of graft-versus-host responses after intestinal transplantation. Assay: immunoSEQ multiplex PCR; the TCRdb copy retains only in-frame clones and omits some. The sample has tens of thousands of clones, 80% to 95% seen once. Their target antigens are unknown. This specimen consisted of unstimulated CD8+ T cells sorted from spleen or lymph node cells, obtained before intestinal transplant. The source of these receptors is a human donor who received an intestinal transplant. The CDR3 runs from the conserved cysteine through the conserved F or W. D genes are given only for firm matches. The size field is filled for only some rows; it gives once, few, many or a size class.

D	J	size	V	CDR3	DNA
-	TRBJ1-5	-	TRBV15	CATSSRGQTNQPQHF	TGTGCCACCAGCAGTCGAGGCCAGACCAATCAGCCCCAGCATTTT
-	TRBJ2-3	-	TRBV13	CASSHNGGPSTDTQYF	TGTGCCAGCAGCCATAACGGGGGGCCCAGCACAGATACGCAGTATTTT
-	TRBJ2-1	once	TRBV29-1	CSVEQGPPYNEQFF	TGCAGCGTTGAACAGGGGCCCCCTTACAATGAGCAGTTCTTC
TRBD2	TRBJ2-5	-	TRBV19	CASSSFPGTSWETQYF	TGTGCCAGTAGTAGTTTCCCAGGGACTAGCTGGGAGACCCAGTACTTC
TRBD1	TRBJ1-4	-	TRBV12-5	CASGLIGTGATNEKLFF	TGTGCTAGTGGTTTGATCGGGACAGGGGCAACTAATGAAAAACTGTTTTTT
-	TRBJ2-3	-	TRBV9	CASMGQGVDTQYF	TGTGCCAGCATGGGCCAGGGTGTAGATACGCAGTATTTT
-	TRBJ2-5	once	TRBV2	CASSEGRDWETQYF	TGTGCCAGCAGTGAAGGCCGGGACTGGGAGACCCAGTACTTC
-	TRBJ1-1	-	TRBV9	CASSVAWSMNTEAFF	TGTGCCAGCAGCGTAGCGTGGAGTATGAACACTGAAGCTTTCTTT
-	TRBJ2-2	-	TRBV4-1	CASSHYRGGNTGELFF	TGCGCCAGCAGCCACTACAGGGGAGGGAACACCGGGGAGCTGTTTTTT
TRBD1	TRBJ2-7	-	TRBV28	CASSFPAGGEDEQYF	TGTGCCAGCAGTTTCCCCGCAGGGGGCGAGGACGAGCAGTACTTC
-	TRBJ2-6	-	TRBV29-1	CSVWGDVSGANVLTF	TGCAGCGTTTGGGGGGACGTCTCTGGGGCCAACGTCCTGACTTTC
-	TRBJ2-7	-	TRBV11-1	CASTPGDLSYEQYF	TGTGCCAGCACGCCAGGGGACCTCTCCTACGAGCAGTACTTC
TRBD1	TRBJ1-2	-	TRBV20-1	CSARVDRSYTF	TGCAGTGCTAGAGTGGACAGGAGCTACACCTTC
-	TRBJ1-1	-	TRBV6-5	CASSPRPPGTEAFF	TGTGCCAGCAGTCCCCGCCCCCCGGGCACTGAAGCTTTCTTT
-	TRBJ1-2	-	TRBV9	CASGHSKGSDYGYTF	TGTGCCAGCGGACACTCAAAAGGTTCGGACTATGGCTACACCTTC
-	TRBJ2-5	-	TRBV9	CASSDEDILGETQYF	TGTGCCAGCAGCGACGAGGACATCCTAGGGGAGACCCAGTACTTC
-	TRBJ2-7	-	TRBV13	CASSPGHLYEQYF	TGTGCCAGCAGCCCAGGACACCTCTACGAGCAGTACTTC
TRBD1	TRBJ1-2	-	TRBV5-1	CASSNGTGGINYGYTF	TGCGCCAGCAGCAACGGGACAGGGGGTATTAACTATGGCTACACCTTC
-	TRBJ2-7	-	TRBV11-2	CASSLSTPSEQYF	TGTGCCAGCAGCTTATCAACGCCTAGCGAGCAGTACTTC
TRBD1	TRBJ2-5	once	TRBV19	CASSIRDRGLETQYF	TGTGCCAGTAGTATACGGGACAGGGGGCTGGAGACCCAGTACTTC
-	TRBJ1-2	once	TRBV28	CASSFHRPPHGYTF	TGTGCCAGCAGTTTTCACAGGCCCCCTCATGGCTACACCTTC
-	TRBJ1-2	-	TRBV6-5	CASTSGGSGYTF	TGTGCCAGCACCTCTGGAGGTTCTGGCTACACCTTC
-	TRBJ2-7	-	TRBV9	CASSPRPPGRAYEQYF	TGTGCCAGCAGCCCACGCCCCCCAGGTAGAGCCTACGAGCAGTACTTC
-	TRBJ1-6	-	TRBV7-6	CASSLDGGNSPLHF	TGTGCCAGCAGCTTAGACGGGGGGAATTCACCCCTCCACTTT
TRBD2	TRBJ2-1	-	TRBV5-1	CASSFVGGGGYNEQFF	TGCGCCAGCAGCTTCGTTGGAGGCGGGGGGTACAATGAGCAGTTCTTC
-	TRBJ2-1	-	TRBV6-4	CASSDSYLRGSDNEQFF	TGTGCCAGCAGTGACTCGTACTTGCGAGGATCAGACAATGAGCAGTTCTTC
TRBD2	TRBJ2-3	-	TRBV9	CASSGRAGGTTDTQYF	TGTGCCAGCAGCGGCCGAGCGGGGGGCACCACAGATACGCAGTATTTT
-	TRBJ2-2	-	TRBV9	CASGALTNTGELFF	TGTGCCAGCGGGGCACTAACCAACACCGGGGAGCTGTTTTTT
TRBD1	TRBJ2-7	-	TRBV5-4	CTSSPHGQDYEQYF	TGTACCAGCAGCCCCCATGGACAGGACTACGAGCAGTACTTC
TRBD2	TRBJ2-2	once	TRBV7-2	CASSSVAGLTGELFF	TGTGCCAGCAGCTCGGTAGCGGGGCTGACCGGGGAGCTGTTTTTT
-	TRBJ1-1	-	TRBV6-5	CASSSNGGDTTEAFF	TGTGCCAGCAGTTCCAATGGGGGGGACACCACTGAAGCTTTCTTT
TRBD2	TRBJ2-1	-	TRBV7-3	CASSLTPGLQYNEQFF	TGTGCCAGCAGCTTAACCCCGGGACTACAATACAATGAGCAGTTCTTC
-	TRBJ2-7	-	TRBV2	CASSAGGAWYEQYF	TGTGCCAGCAGTGCTGGGGGCGCGTGGTACGAGCAGTACTTC
-	TRBJ1-1	-	TRBV5-6	CASSAAFRF	TGTGCCAGCAGCGCAGCGTTCCGATTT
TRBD1	TRBJ2-7	-	TRBV4-1	CASSQESAGGSYEQYF	TGCGCCAGCAGCCAAGAATCGGCAGGGGGCTCCTACGAGCAGTACTTC
-	TRBJ2-6	-	TRBV9	CASSVPRAGGANVLTF	TGTGCCAGCAGCGTTCCCCGGGCGGGTGGGGCCAACGTCCTGACTTTC
TRBD2	TRBJ2-1	-	TRBV11-1	CASSRVTSGYNEQFF	TGTGCCAGCAGCCGGGTAACTAGCGGATACAATGAGCAGTTCTTC
-	TRBJ2-5	-	TRBV6-5	CASSYGHLLWETQYF	TGTGCCAGCAGTTACGGACACCTTCTTTGGGAGACCCAGTACTTC
TRBD2	TRBJ2-5	-	TRBV5-8	CASRPGLVAETQYF	TGTGCCAGCAGGCCAGGACTAGTGGCGGAGACCCAGTACTTC
TRBD2	TRBJ2-1	-	TRBV29-1	CSVDAPTSGTSNLYEQFF	TGCAGCGTGGATGCCCCGACATCCGGGACTAGTAATCTTTATGAGCAGTTCTTC
TRBD1	TRBJ1-1	-	TRBV18	CASSPTAGGNYGTEAFF	TGTGCCAGCTCACCCACAGCAGGGGGGAATTATGGCACTGAAGCTTTCTTT
TRBD2	TRBJ2-7	-	TRBV6-1	CASSEGLAGAYEQYF	TGTGCCAGCAGTGAAGGACTAGCGGGGGCTTACGAGCAGTACTTC
-	TRBJ1-4	-	TRBV4-1	CASMGANEKLFF	TGCGCCAGCATGGGAGCTAATGAAAAACTGTTTTTT
-	TRBJ1-3	few	TRBV29-1	CSVGGTYGNTIYF	TGCAGCGTGGGGGGGACGTACGGAAACACCATATATTTT
TRBD1	TRBJ2-7	-	TRBV10-2	CASRETGSSYEQYF	TGCGCCAGCAGGGAGACAGGGAGCTCCTACGAGCAGTACTTC
TRBD1	TRBJ1-2	-	TRBV29-1	CSVETVQGTFNYGYTF	TGCAGCGTTGAGACAGTACAGGGGACCTTTAACTATGGCTACACCTTC
-	TRBJ1-2	-	TRBV7-6	CASSLGGGDGYTF	TGTGCCAGCAGCTTAGGGGGAGGGGATGGCTACACCTTC
-	TRBJ2-7	-	TRBV9	CASSVGGFSYEQYF	TGTGCCAGCAGCGTAGGGGGCTTCTCCTACGAGCAGTACTTC
TRBD1	TRBJ2-1	-	TRBV10-1	CASSDGGDRDEQFF	TGCGCCAGCAGTGATGGAGGGGACAGGGATGAGCAGTTCTTC
-	TRBJ2-7	-	TRBV29-1	CSVEGREDEQYF	TGCAGCGTTGAAGGTAGGGAGGACGAGCAGTACTTC
-	TRBJ2-1	few	TRBV4-1	CASSQFSYNEQFF	TGCGCCAGCAGCCAATTCAGCTACAATGAGCAGTTCTTC
TRBD1	TRBJ1-2	-	TRBV6-6	CASTIRQGEGYTF	TGTGCCAGCACCATCCGACAGGGGGAAGGCTACACCTTC
-	TRBJ1-1	-	TRBV9	CASSVGDTSEAFF	TGTGCCAGCAGCGTAGGGGACACATCAGAAGCTTTCTTT
-	TRBJ2-7	-	TRBV27	CASSFGGGGYEQYF	TGTGCCAGCAGTTTCGGAGGGGGCGGCTACGAGCAGTACTTC
TRBD2	TRBJ2-1	-	TRBV11-2	CASSETSANEQFF	TGTGCCAGCAGCGAGACTAGCGCTAATGAGCAGTTCTTC
-	TRBJ1-1	-	TRBV13	CASSLAGGAGTEAFF	TGTGCCAGCAGCTTAGCTGGGGGGGCGGGAACTGAAGCTTTCTTT
TRBD1	TRBJ1-1	-	TRBV13	CASSRQGNTEAFF	TGTGCCAGCAGCCGACAGGGCAACACTGAAGCTTTCTTT